The T cell receptor beta chain described here comes from a study of OX40 agonist ivuxolimab in advanced cancers. About the research overall: Of mixed ages from 23 to 79 and averaging about 65 years, the group was about 86% male. Therapy given before enrollment (anti-PD-1, anti-PD-L1 or anti-CTLA-4) was allowed, and around 40% had some. Regarding the study as a whole: Average numbers of expanded clones were greater in CD8+ T cells than in CD4+.

Germline CDR1 SGHNT, CDR2 YENEEA. V was trimmed by 3 bases and J by 2 bases, leaving 13 bases between them. The CDR3 extends over 15 amino acids. The data were produced by immunoSEQ multiplex PCR, yet TCRdb's version contains in-frame clones alone and is incomplete. The sample yields about 76,000 clones, over 75% seen once. A note on this clone: Its cognate antigen is unknown.

The material sequenced was CD4+ or CD8+ T cells sorted from blood, taken in a trial of the OX40 agonist ivuxolimab. The source of this sequence is an adult with an advanced solid tumor such as melanoma, head and neck, liver or kidney cancer. V and J are TRBV11-3 and TRBJ1-1, with D maybe TRBD1 (5 bases). The CDR3 reads CASSFFGTGNTEAFF. The CDR3 DNA follows: TGTGCCAGCAGCTTTTTCGGGACGGGAAACACTGAAGCTTTCTTT. Full variable domain (remainder filled in from reference TRBV11-3 and TRBJ1-1): EAGVVQSPRYKIIEKKQPVAFWCNPISGHNTLYWYLQNLGQGPELLIRYENEEAVDDSQLPKDRFSAERLKGVDSTLKIQPAELGDSAVYLCASSFFGTGNTEAFFGQGTRLTVV.